This TCR beta chain derives from a study of control samples from healthy donors and cancer patients. The germline gives CDR1 MNHEY, CDR2 SMNVEV (reference sequence). The J segment lost 2 bases and the V segment lost 5 bases, leaving 26 bases of the junction unmatched. The CDR3 runs 22 residues. The table came from immunoSEQ multiplex PCR; TCRdb's copy has only in-frame clones and leaves some out. The sample lists approximately 100,000 clones; about 91% were seen once. The specimen was blood. This clonotype originated in a man in his thirties or forties in good health. The chain combines TRBV27 with TRBJ2-7; the match to TRBD1 covers 11 bases. The CDR3: CASSPNKFIGQGARRVTYEQYF. CDR3 DNA: TGTGCCAGCAGTCCCAACAAATTCATCGGACAGGGGGCGAGGCGGGTCACCTACGAGCAGTACTTC.